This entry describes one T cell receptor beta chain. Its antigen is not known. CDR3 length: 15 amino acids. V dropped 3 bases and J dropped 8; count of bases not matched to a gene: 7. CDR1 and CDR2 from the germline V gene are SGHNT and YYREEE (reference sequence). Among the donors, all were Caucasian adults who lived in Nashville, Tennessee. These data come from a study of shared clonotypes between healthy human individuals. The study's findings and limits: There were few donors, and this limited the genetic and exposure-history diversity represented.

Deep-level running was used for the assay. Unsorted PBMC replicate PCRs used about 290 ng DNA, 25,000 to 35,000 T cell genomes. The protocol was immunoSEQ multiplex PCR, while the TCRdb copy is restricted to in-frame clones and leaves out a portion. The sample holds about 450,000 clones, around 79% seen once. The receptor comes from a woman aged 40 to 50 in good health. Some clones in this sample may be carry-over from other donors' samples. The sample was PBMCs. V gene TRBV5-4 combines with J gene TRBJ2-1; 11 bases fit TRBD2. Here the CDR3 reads CASSSTSGSRYEQFF. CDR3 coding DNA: TGTGCCAGCAGCTCTACTAGCGGGAGTAGGTATGAGCAGTTCTTC.